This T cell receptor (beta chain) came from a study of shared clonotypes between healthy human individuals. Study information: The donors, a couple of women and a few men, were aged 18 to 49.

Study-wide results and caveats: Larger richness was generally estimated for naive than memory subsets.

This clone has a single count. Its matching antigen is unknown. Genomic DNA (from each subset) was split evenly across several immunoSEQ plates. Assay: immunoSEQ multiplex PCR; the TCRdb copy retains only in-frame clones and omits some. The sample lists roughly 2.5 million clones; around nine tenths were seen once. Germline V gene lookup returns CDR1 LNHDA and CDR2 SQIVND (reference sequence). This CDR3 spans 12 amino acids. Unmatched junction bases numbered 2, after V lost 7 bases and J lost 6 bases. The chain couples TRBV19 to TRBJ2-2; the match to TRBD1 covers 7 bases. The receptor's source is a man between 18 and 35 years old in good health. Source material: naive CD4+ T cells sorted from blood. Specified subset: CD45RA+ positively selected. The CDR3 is CASTQGAGELFF. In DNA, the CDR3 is TGTGCCAGTACCCAGGGGGCCGGGGAGCTGTTTTTT.